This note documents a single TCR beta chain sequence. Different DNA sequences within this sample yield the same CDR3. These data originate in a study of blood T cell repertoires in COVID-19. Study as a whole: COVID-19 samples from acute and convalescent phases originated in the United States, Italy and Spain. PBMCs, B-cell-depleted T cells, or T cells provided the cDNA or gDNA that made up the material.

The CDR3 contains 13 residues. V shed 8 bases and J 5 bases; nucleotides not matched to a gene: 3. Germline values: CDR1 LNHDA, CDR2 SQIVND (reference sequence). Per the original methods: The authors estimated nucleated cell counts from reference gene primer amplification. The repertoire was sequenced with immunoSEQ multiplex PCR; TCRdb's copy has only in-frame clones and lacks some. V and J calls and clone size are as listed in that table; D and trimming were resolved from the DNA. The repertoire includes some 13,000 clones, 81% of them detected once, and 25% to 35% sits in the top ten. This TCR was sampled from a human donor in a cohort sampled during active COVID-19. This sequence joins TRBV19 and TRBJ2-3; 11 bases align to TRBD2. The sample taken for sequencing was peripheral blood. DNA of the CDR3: TGTGCCAGTTCCGGGACTAGCGGAGATACGCAGTATTTT. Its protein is CASSGTSGDTQYF.